The 29 T cell receptor beta chains presented below share a single source sample, sequenced in a study of beta chain features in type 1 diabetes (dated by TCRdb to 2016 to 2018). Paper-wide results and their limitations: A moderate but significant shortening of TCRB CDR3 length was observed in type 1 diabetes patients in all four CD4+ subsets.

Libraries were made using the immunoSEQ multiplex PCR assay. The entire isolated RNA was reverse transcribed using the High Capacity cDNA Reverse Transcription Kit, and thus expressed TCRB transcripts were sequenced. The table comes from immuneACCESS by way of TCRdb, which keeps in-frame sequences with V and J called. Part of the clones is missing from these tables; in studies checked, under half for an unresolved V gene and the rest for unknown reasons. The sample has about 700,000 clones on record, roughly an eighth of them singletons. The top ten clones comprise about 0.02% of the sample. For these TCRs, the target antigens are not known. Sequenced material: naive CD4+ T cells from blood. According to the study, the label for this sample's cell subset or site signals: true naive CD4+ T cells. The receptors come from a man aged 18 to 30 with type 1 diabetes.

This clone was counted only a few times. The chain has TRBV5-1 and TRBJ2-7; D ambiguous. The CDR3 runs 15 residues. The germline V gene has CDR1 SGHRS and CDR2 YFSETQ. V dropped 4 bases and J dropped 7 bases, with 21 bases sitting between them. DNA of the CDR3: TGCGCCAGCAGCCCCGTTGTTGGAACATTGGGTGAGCAGTACTTC. It specifies CASSPVVGTLGEQYF.

Written as DNA, the CDR3 is TGTGCCAGCAGTGGGACTTTGGTAGCGGGGCAGCAGTTCTTC. Its protein is CASSGTLVAGQQFF. The chain couples TRBV2 to TRBJ2-1; 8 bases agree with TRBD2. CDR1 is SNHLY, CDR2 FYNNEI, per germline. This CDR3 has 14 amino acids. Germline trimming cut 4 bases from V and 11 bases from J; bases unmatched to any gene: 10.

This clone came up a few times. This rearrangement joins TRBV19 to TRBJ2-3; D may be TRBD1 or TRBD2 (5 bases each). V was clipped by 3 bases and J by 6 bases, with 19 bases between them. Germline loops: CDR1 LNHDA, CDR2 SQIVND (reference sequence). The CDR3 extends over 16 amino acids. CDR3 DNA: TGTGCCAGTAGTATCCGCTACCGGGGCCTTCCCGATACGCAGTATTTT. This encodes CASSIRYRGLPDTQYF.

This clone has only a few counts. V and J are TRBV7-2 and TRBJ2-1, with a tentative D call TRBD2 (5 bases). Germline V gene sequence: CDR1 SGHTA, CDR2 FQGNSA. The CDR3 is made up of 13 amino acids. V was trimmed by 3 bases and J by 7 bases, leaving 10 bases between them. The CDR3 protein is CASSFGLSNEQFF. The CDR3, as DNA: TGTGCCAGCAGCTTTGGACTTTCGAATGAGCAGTTCTTC.

This clone was observed a handful of times. DNA of the CDR3: TGTGCCAGCAGCTGGGGGGGAGCGAGAGGCGACAATGAGCAGTTCTTC. Protein sequence: CASSWGGARGDNEQFF. This chain joins TRBV5-4 and TRBJ2-1; TRBD2 aligns across 7 bases. The V gene end was trimmed by 3 bases and the J gene end by 5 bases; junction bases not matched to a gene: 11. Germline V gene lookup returns CDR1 SGHNT and CDR2 YYREEE (reference sequence). The CDR3 contains 16 residues.

This clone was found a few times. The chain carries TRBV15 and TRBJ2-3; D remains ambiguous. In germline, CDR1 is LNHNV, CDR2 YYDKDF (reference sequence). V was clipped by 7 bases and J by 4 bases, with 18 bases between them. The CDR3 is made up of 15 amino acids. This CDR3 reads CATKSDGFMPDTQYF. The CDR3 coding sequence is TGTGCCACCAAATCGGACGGTTTTATGCCAGATACGCAGTATTTT.

This clone showed up just a few times. This rearrangement joins TRBV29-1 to TRBJ2-3; D is perhaps TRBD1 (6 bases). CDR1 SQVTM and CDR2 ANQGSEA come from the germline V gene. CDR3 size: 15 residues. V was clipped by 7 bases and J by 0 bases, with 17 bases between them. The CDR3 DNA follows: TGCAGCGCAAGCCCACAGGGCACTAGCACAGATACGCAGTATTTT. This gives the protein CSASPQGTSTDTQYF.

V gene TRBV19 combines with J gene TRBJ1-1; no definite D call. Deletions cut 5 bases from V and 4 bases from J, with 11 bases between. Germline V CDR1 and CDR2: LNHDA, SQIVND (reference sequence). The CDR3 loop spans 13 amino acids. The CDR3 loop reads CASSVDVATEAFF. The CDR3 DNA reads TGTGCCAGTAGTGTCGACGTAGCCACTGAAGCTTTCTTT. The full variable domain, with the rest looked up from reference TRBV19 and TRBJ1-1, is DGGITQSPKYLFRKEGQNVTLSCEQNLNHDAMYWYRQDPGQGLRLIYYSQIVNDFQKGDIAEGYSVSREKKESFPLTVTSAQKNPTAFYLCASSVDVATEAFFGQGTRLTVV.

J is TRBJ2-1 and V is TRBV5-4, with a weak D call TRBD2 (5 bases). V lost 4 bases, J lost 6 bases, and 17 bases lay in between. Germline lookup yields CDR1 SGHNT and CDR2 YYREEE (reference sequence). The CDR3 loop spans 15 amino acids. The chain's CDR3 is CASSTGGFGGNEQFF. CDR3 coding DNA: TGTGCCAGCAGCACCGGCGGGTTTGGCGGCAATGAGCAGTTCTTC.

This clone was found a few times. The chain recombines TRBV28 with TRBJ2-1; the match to TRBD2 covers 7 bases. Germline CDR1 is MDHEN and CDR2 is SYDVKM. The CDR3 runs to 13 residues. V lost 5 bases and J lost 7; bases outside the gene matches: 5. CDR3 bases: TGTGCCAGCAGTGGGGGGGTAGGAAATGAGCAGTTCTTC. This sequence encodes CASSGGVGNEQFF.

The rearrangement uses TRBV7-8 and TRBJ1-5; the D is unclear. The V and J ends lost 5 bases and 9 bases respectively, with 11 bases between them. Germline lookup yields CDR1 SGHVS and CDR2 FQNEAQ. CDR3 size: 12 residues. CDR3 residues: CASSPDNRPQHF. CDR3 DNA sequence: TGTGCCAGCAGCCCCGACAATAGGCCCCAGCATTTT.

This chain uses TRBV18 with TRBJ1-6; D gene uncertain. The CDR3 covers 12 residues. Germline assignment: CDR1 KGHSH and CDR2 LQKENI. V was shortened by 3 bases and J by 7 bases, with 4 bases between the two germline ends. The CDR3 loop is CASSPSNSPLHF. CDR3 nucleotides: TGTGCCAGCTCACCGTCCAATTCACCCCTCCACTTT.

This clone was counted a few times. The rearrangement links TRBV2 to TRBJ2-7, with D possibly TRBD1 on 6 matching bases. The germline CDR1 and CDR2 sequences are SNHLY and FYNNEI. CDR3 length equals 12 residues. Between the trimmed V and J ends, which lost 10 bases and 3 bases, there was a span of 13 bases. The CDR3: CANRDNSYEQYF. DNA of the CDR3: TGTGCCAACCGGGACAACAGCTACGAGCAGTACTTC.

This chain joins TRBV5-1 and TRBJ2-7; D might be TRBD2 (7 bases). CDR1 and CDR2 (germline): SGHRS, YFSETQ. This CDR3 spans 16 amino acids. The germline V and J ends were trimmed by 4 bases and 5 bases, with 22 bases remaining between them. The CDR3 here is CASSPLSRGGLDEQYF. The CDR3 DNA follows: TGCGCCAGCAGCCCGCTCAGCAGGGGAGGGTTGGACGAGCAGTACTTC.

The V gene is TRBV5-1, the J gene TRBJ2-3, with D possibly TRBD1 on 5 matching bases. Germline assignment: CDR1 SGHRS and CDR2 YFSETQ. V lost 0 bases and J 2 bases, leaving 13 bases between the germline ends. The CDR3 is made up of 16 amino acids. CDR3 in DNA: TGCGCCAGCAGCTTGGTCGATGGACACCTCACAGATACGCAGTATTTT. Amino acid sequence: CASSLVDGHLTDTQYF.

The chain employs TRBV6-7 and TRBJ2-5; D is uncertain. TRBV6-7 is designated an ORF whose function remains uncertain. V was pared by 7 bases and J by 13 bases, with 13 bases between. This CDR3 has 10 amino acids. This chain's CDR3 is CASTAADVYF. DNA of the CDR3: TGTGCCAGCACCGCGGCAGACGTGTACTTC.

This clone occurred a few times. The chain employs TRBV5-1 and TRBJ2-7; D is possibly TRBD1 (6 bases). The length of the CDR3 is 15 residues. V lost 4 bases to trimming and J lost 5 bases, with 19 bases between them. Germline lookup yields CDR1 SGHRS and CDR2 YFSETQ. The CDR3 region has the DNA TGCGCCAGCAGCGTGGCTCCTGGGGGCTTCAACGAGCAGTACTTC. Its protein product is CASSVAPGGFNEQYF.

The chain carries TRBV4-1 and TRBJ2-2, with D perhaps matching TRBD1 or TRBD2 (5 bases each). The CDR3 has 15 amino acids. Per the germline V gene, CDR1 is MGHRA and CDR2 is YSYEKL. V shed 0 bases and J shed 4 bases, with 9 bases lying between them. CDR3 residues: CASSQDLGTTGELFF. The CDR3 nucleotides read TGCGCCAGCAGCCAAGATCTTGGGACCACCGGGGAGCTGTTTTTT.

This clone came up a few times. The chain couples TRBV6-5 to TRBJ2-4; weak D call: TRBD2 (6 bases). Germline CDR1 reads MNHEY; CDR2 reads SVGAGI. V was cut by 6 bases and J by 5 bases, with 14 bases left in between. The CDR3 is 14 amino acids. The DNA of the CDR3 is TGTGCCAGCAGCCCGCCGGGGGACGAAAACATTCAGTACTTC. It is translated as CASSPPGDENIQYF.

With respect to this clone: Other DNA sequences within the sample encode an identical CDR3. This chain joins TRBV2 and TRBJ1-1; weak D call: TRBD1 (5 bases). CDR3 length: 13 amino acids. Trimming took off 2 bases at V and 3 bases at J, with 7 bases between the two ends. CDR1 and CDR2 from the germline V gene are SNHLY and FYNNEI. The DNA of the CDR3 is TGTGCCAGCAGTGAACAGGGTGACACTGAAGCTTTCTTT. Its translation is CASSEQGDTEAFF.

This clone was detected only a few times. V is TRBV6-5 and J is TRBJ2-2, with D unclear. The CDR3 has 15 amino acids. The germline V gene encodes CDR1 MNHEY and CDR2 SVGAGI. Trimming stripped 5 bases from V and 4 bases from J, with 14 bases between. Here the CDR3 reads CASSLQNPVTGELFF. In nucleotides, the CDR3 is TGTGCCAGCAGTCTCCAGAACCCCGTCACCGGGGAGCTGTTTTTT.

There are a few counts of this clone. The rearrangement uses TRBV19 and TRBJ2-1, with 12 nucleotides matching TRBD2. Germline CDR1 and CDR2: LNHDA and SQIVND (reference sequence). The CDR3 contains 14 residues. Trimming cost V 5 bases and J 15 bases; bases outside gene matches: 11. The chain's CDR3 is CASSATSGGTPVFF. CDR3 nucleotides: TGTGCCAGTAGTGCTACTAGCGGGGGGACTCCTGTGTTCTTC.

V gene TRBV15 combines with J gene TRBJ1-4; 8 bases map to TRBD1. The CDR3 has 14 residues. V lost 8 bases, J lost 5 bases, and 7 bases stayed unmatched. Germline V lookup: CDR1 LNHNV, CDR2 YYDKDF (reference sequence). CDR3 loop: CATQTGDHNEKLFF. The CDR3 nucleotides are TGTGCCACCCAGACAGGGGACCACAATGAAAAACTGTTTTTT. Filled out from reference TRBV15 and TRBJ1-4, the complete variable domain reads DAMVIQNPRYQVTQFGKPVTLSCSQTLNHNVMYWYQQKSSQAPKLLFHYYDKDFNNEADTPDNFQSRRPNTSFCFLDIRSPGLGDTAMYLCATQTGDHNEKLFFGSGTQLSVL.

This clone was seen a handful of times. This sequence joins TRBV15 and TRBJ2-1; D ambiguous. V was pared by 8 bases and J by 9 bases, with 17 bases between. Per germline, CDR1 LNHNV and CDR2 YYDKDF (reference sequence). The CDR3 covers 13 residues. The CDR3 DNA sequence: TGTGCCACCTCCGAGAGAGTGCTATTTGAGCAGTTCTTC. It specifies CATSERVLFEQFF.

The chain uses TRBV7-3 and TRBJ1-2, with 8 bases matching TRBD1. The junction had 6 bases not matched to a gene; V was cut back by 5 bases and J by 7 bases. Germline loops: CDR1 SGHTA, CDR2 FQGTGA. The CDR3 loop spans 13 amino acids. CDR3 bases: TGTGCCAGCAGCCGCGACAGGGGAAGTGGCTACACCTTC. This translates into CASSRDRGSGYTF. Variable domain in full (rest from reference TRBV7-3 and TRBJ1-2): GAGVSQTPSNKVTEKGKYVELRCDPISGHTALYWYRQSLGQGPEFLIYFQGTGAADDSGLPNDRFFAVRPEGSVSTLKIQRTERGDSAVYLCASSRDRGSGYTFGSGTRLTVV.

Comments on this clone: This sample includes further DNA sequences coding for the same CDR3. The chain carries TRBV6-6 and TRBJ2-5, with D perhaps matching TRBD1 or TRBD2 (6 bases each). Per germline, CDR1 MNHNY and CDR2 SVGAGI (reference sequence). This CDR3 spans 14 amino acids. Trimming left V 3 bases short and J 1 base short, with 9 bases between. CDR3 coding DNA: TGTGCCAGCAGTTATGGGGGGCGCCAAGAGACCCAGTACTTC. Its translation is CASSYGGRQETQYF.

This clone was seen a few times. The rearrangement uses TRBV30 and TRBJ1-5; D uncertain. This CDR3 contains 15 residues. Germline assignment: CDR1 GTSNPN and CDR2 SVGIG (reference sequence). Trimming left V 0 bases short and J 0 bases short, with 9 bases between. The CDR3 sequence is CAWSVGSSSNQPQHF. CDR3 bases: TGTGCCTGGAGTGTGGGCAGCTCTAGCAATCAGCCCCAGCATTTT. The full variable domain, completed using reference TRBV30 and TRBJ1-5, is SQTIHQWPATLVQPVGSPLSLECTVEGTSNPNLYWYRQAAGRGLQLLFYSVGIGQISSEVPQNLSASRPQDRQFILSSKKLLLSDSGFYLCAWSVGSSSNQPQHFGDGTRLSIL.

This chain links TRBV19 with TRBJ1-6, with TRBD1 matching 10 bases. V was clipped by 5 bases and J by 14 bases; unmatched bases: 9. The CDR3 extends over 14 amino acids. CDR1 and CDR2 from the germline V gene are LNHDA and SQIVND (reference sequence). CDR3 sequence reads: CASSPGTGVRALHF. CDR3 DNA: TGTGCCAGTAGTCCAGGGACAGGGGTCAGGGCCCTCCACTTT.

In DNA, the CDR3 is TGTGCCAGCAGTGAATCGGGGGCAACTAATGAAAAACTGTTTTTT. Translating gives CASSESGATNEKLFF. V is TRBV6-1 and J is TRBJ1-4; possibly TRBD1 for D (5 bases). V lost 2 bases to trimming and J lost 0 bases, with 7 bases between them. The CDR3 extends over 15 amino acids. The germline gives CDR1 MNHNS, CDR2 SASEGT.